The present entry profiles one T cell receptor (beta chain) with its context. Its antigen is not known. Generated by immunoSEQ multiplex PCR, the TCRdb table keeps only in-frame clones and is missing some. The sample gives some 2,100,000 clones, 90% to 95% of which show up once; under 2% is in the top ten. These data are taken from a study of shared clonotypes between healthy human individuals. Whole-study context: A couple of female and a few male donors aged 18 to 49 were enrolled.

Regarding the study as a whole: What rarefaction showed was incomplete sorted-subset sequencing despite large depth. Memory subsets had estimated richness that was generally smaller than that of naive subsets.

CDR1 and CDR2 from the germline V gene are MNHEY and SVGAGI. V was pared by 4 bases and J by 2 bases, with 14 bases between. CDR3 length: 15 amino acids. In the naive CD8 group, cells lacked CD45RO and were positively selected for CCR7, so terminally differentiated effector memory CD45RA+ cells were left out. The chain is built from TRBV6-5 and TRBJ1-1; D is unresolved. Material for sequencing was naive CD8+ T cells from PBMCs. The TCR originated in a man aged 18 to 35 in good health. Some clones in this sample may be carry-over from other donors' samples. This CDR3 reads CASSSSDLPNTEAFF. CDR3 DNA sequence: TGTGCCAGCAGTTCCTCCGACCTACCTAACACTGAAGCTTTCTTT.